This T cell receptor (beta chain) was found in a study of cytomegalovirus exposure and HLA in healthy donors. Study outcomes and limitations: TCR beta chains numbering under 200 were designated cytomegalovirus-associated. In an earlier analysis, in several hundred donors, most V segments appeared productive either ~87% or ~30% of the time. As a later analysis revealed, most CMV-associated TCR beta chains appeared HLA-restricted. TCR beta sequences reportedly predicted most subjects' HLA-A and HLA-B alleles accurately.

The PCR used 60 Vbeta and 13 Jbeta primers. The method was immunoSEQ multiplex PCR; TCRdb's version includes in-frame clones alone and lacks a portion of them. The sample comprises some 170,000 clones, around 81% of which are singletons, and about 2% rests with the top ten. Points on this clone: Its target is not known.

The germline V gene encodes CDR1 GTSNPN and CDR2 SVGIG (reference sequence). Trimming took 0 bases from V and 0 from J, leaving 14 bases between them. The CDR3 runs 17 residues. This receptor was obtained from a woman in her 30s in good health and CMV-seronegative. The sequenced sample was PBMCs. V and J are TRBV30 and TRBJ2-2; D may be TRBD2 (5 bases). The CDR3 region is CAWSVQYRLSNTGELFF. DNA of the CDR3: TGTGCCTGGAGTGTACAATACAGACTATCGAACACCGGGGAGCTGTTTTTT.